The entry below describes one T cell receptor (beta chain). Its antigen is currently not known. One base away there is no much larger clone; base qualities are not given. The data belong to a study of shared clonotypes between healthy human individuals (dated by TCRdb to 2018 to 2021). The study in broad terms: The cohort comprised two women and a few men aged 18 to 49 years. The study deeply sequenced blood TCR repertoires of about 5 healthy adults to estimate repertoire size and the extent of clonotype sharing between individuals. For each donor, CD4 naive and CD4 memory were each run on three plates, CD8 naive on two plates, and CD8 memory on one plate. Per donor, leukapheresis produced somewhere between about 0.94 and 9.5 billion PBMCs. To increase sequencing depth and limit assay-specific biases, TCR repertoire library preparation and sequencing were carried out by different laboratories using diverse techniques. General findings and caveats noted by the study authors: Rarefaction of sorted-subset datasets indicated incomplete sequencing despite the large sequencing depth. When a handful of donors were compared, the shared fraction of clonotypes was roughly 4.8% for naive CD4, around 4% for naive CD8, more than 2% for memory CD4, and less than 0.5% for memory CD8. Because the study included a small number of donors, the genetic and exposure-history diversity represented was limited. Higher generation probabilities were observed for clonotypes shared by all four sorted-subset donors than for non-shared clonotypes. Only blood was sampled, and tissue TCR repertoires likely differ from those in blood. Naive subsets generally had larger estimated clonotype richness than memory subsets. Based on pairwise subsampling, the degree of clonotype sharing among donors was expected to be affected by sequencing depth.

Using the deep immunoSEQ assay, TCR CDR3 regions were amplified from genomic DNA by multiplex PCR. Extracted genomic DNA from each cell subset was distributed evenly across all wells of several immunoSEQ 96-well plates, and each plate was treated as a replicate. For sorted subsets, around 0.2 ug genomic DNA, equal to some 30,000 T cell genomes, was loaded into each replicate PCR. The purified libraries were quantified using a Qubit 3.0 fluorometer, sized with a Bioanalyzer 2100, and then quantified again using the KAPA Library Quantification kit. Each immunoSEQ 96-well plate was sequenced on its own single-read 150-cycle Illumina NextSeq 550 flow cell. Processing in the source paper ran as follows. Because the immunoSEQ output held only junctional sequences and lacked quality scores, the filtering could not match the filtering applied to full-length reads. Sequences were annotated with PyIR, a Python wrapper for IgBLAST v1.9, using IMGT germline references to assign V/J genes and CDR3. Any read was removed if the V/J assignment was weak (E-value above 1e-6), the CDR3 was missing, or the read contained stop codons, out-of-frame junctions, or ambiguous translated residues. V3J clonotypes were defined as sequences sharing the same inferred V gene, J gene, and CDR3 amino acid sequence. Percentage overlap between repertoires was computed as shared unique clonotypes divided by the size of the smaller repertoire. Repertoire richness was assessed with RTK rarefaction, the Chao1 estimator, and Recon v2.1 estimates of unobserved clonotypes. OLGA was used to compute generation probabilities for all TCRbeta clonotypes that the gDNA method yielded from a handful of donors. The clones in this table, taken by TCRdb from immuneACCESS, are in-frame only. Not every clone is retained; where verified, under half of the shortfall comes from an unresolved V gene, and the cause of the rest is unknown. V, J and clone size are those of that table, while D and trimming were read from the DNA. The sample includes 550,000 to 750,000 clones, with around 92% observed a single time. The ten largest clones take up 24% of the sample.

V is cut by 5 bases and J by 0 bases, and the space between the germline ends is 17 bases. The CDR3 goes from the cysteine to the phenylalanine over 17 residues. Only CDR3 DNA is held: 51 bases, read in frame from base 1. Taken from the germline V gene (reference sequence), the CDR1 and CDR2 loops are SEHNR and FQNEAQ. For the CD8 naive samples, CD45RO-negative cells were positively selected for CCR7, yielding a CD45RA+CCR7+ population from which TemRA cells were excluded. Donors were healthy HIV-negative adults with no recently reported acute infections or vaccinations. Every donor was a Caucasian adult living in Nashville, Tennessee, USA. Blood was collected by leukapheresis, and PBMCs were isolated by Ficoll-Histopaque density gradient centrifugation and then cryopreserved in liquid nitrogen vapor phase. Purity and quantity of every magnetically sorted T cell population were checked by analytical flow cytometry. Each sorted fraction had its genomic DNA isolated and then quantified by UV absorbance on a Nanodrop 2000c.

The TCR originated in a man aged 25 to 40 in good health. Input material: naive CD8+ T cells sorted from blood. Sample cell subset or site, as interpreted from the label and publication: CD45RA+CCR7+. In this chain, TRBV7-9 is recombined with TRBJ1-5, with a weak D call of TRBD1 (6 bases match). The sequenced DNA: TGTGCCAGCAGCCCCATCGGGGGGCCGTATAGCAATCAGCCCCAGCATTTT. This gives the protein CASSPIGGPYSNQPQHF.